This passage covers 18 T cell receptor beta chains from one sample sequenced in a study of T cells in Graves' hyperthyroidism and ophthalmopathy. Regions amplified from RNA transcripts were the TCR beta CDR3 regions. When the TCR CDR3 underwent first-round RT-PCR, the HTBI primer set was used. TCRdb reprocessed the multiplex PCR reads via MiXCR and lists one record per CDR3 protein. The sample lists 250,000 to 300,000 distinct CDR3 sequences, about 19% occurring once. The sequenced sample consisted of blood. The receptors shown here come from a man aged 50-59 years with Graves' ophthalmopathy.

This clonotype has ten or more counts. This sequence joins TRBV6-1 and TRBJ2-1; 9 bases align to TRBD2. V shed 2 bases, J shed 6 bases, and the junction held 11 bases outside the gene matches. CDR1 is MNHNS, CDR2 SASEGT, per germline. This CDR3 is built from 17 residues. DNA for the CDR3: TGTGCCAGCAGTGAACTGACTAGCGGCCCTTCGGGCAATGAGCAGTTCTTC. Protein: CASSELTSGPSGNEQFF.

This clonotype was counted ten times or more. The rearrangement uses TRBV28 and TRBJ2-3, with TRBD2 matching 8 bases. The length of the CDR3 is 15 residues. V lost 3 bases and J lost 4; bases outside the gene matches: 6. Germline assignment: CDR1 MDHEN and CDR2 SYDVKM. Written as DNA, the CDR3 is TGTGCCAGCAGTTTTGTGCGGGAGGTGGCAGATACGCAGTATTTT. Translation: CASSFVREVADTQYF.

There are a few counts of this clonotype. The chain has TRBV7-8 and TRBJ2-1, with 15 bases fitting TRBD2. Per germline, CDR1 SGHVS and CDR2 FQNEAQ. This CDR3 region has 19 residues. After removal of 6 bases from V and 0 bases from J, the junction contained 9 bases not matched to a gene. CDR3 sequence reads: CASRDGLAGGRSSYNEQFF. As DNA, the CDR3 is TGTGCCAGCAGGGATGGACTAGCGGGAGGGCGGAGCTCCTACAATGAGCAGTTCTTC.

This clonotype was counted ten times or more. The chain recombines TRBV12-3 or TRBV12-4 with TRBJ2-1; TRBD1 might be the D (5 bases). V was shortened by 5 bases and J by 9 bases, with 11 bases between the two germline ends. The CDR3 is made up of 12 amino acids. The CDR3 loop is CASSKGWIEQFF. CDR3 sequence (DNA): TGTGCCAGCAGTAAGGGGTGGATTGAGCAGTTCTTC.

This clonotype was counted many times. The chain links TRBV6-5 to TRBJ1-1; D remains unclear. Germline CDR1 MNHEY, CDR2 SVGAGI. The CDR3 is 13 residues long. Trimming removed 2 bases at V and 1 base at J, with 5 bases between. CDR3 sequence (DNA): TGTGCCAGCAGTTACACGGGGAACACTGAAGCTTTCTTT. This sequence encodes CASSYTGNTEAFF.

This clonotype was picked up many times. The chain uses TRBV2 and TRBJ2-3, with D unclear. CDR3 size: 15 residues. V dropped 7 bases and J dropped 2 bases, with 16 bases sitting between them. Per germline, CDR1 SNHLY and CDR2 FYNNEI. Written as DNA, the CDR3 is TGTGCCAGCAATGACGGGCTCGGAATCACAGATACGCAGTATTTT. As protein: CASNDGLGITDTQYF.

This clonotype was seen repeatedly, ten times or more. This chain connects TRBV20-1 to TRBJ2-7, with 10 nucleotides matching TRBD1. The CDR3 spans 16 residues. Germline V CDR1 and CDR2: DFQATT, SNEGSKA (reference sequence). V shed 0 bases and J 3 bases; nucleotides not matched to a gene: 8. CDR3 protein: CSARDPATGGDYEQYF. The CDR3 region has the DNA TGCAGTGCTAGAGATCCTGCGACAGGGGGCGACTACGAGCAGTACTTC.

Comment on this clonotype: A much larger clone differs from this one at a single base, so this may be a read error. This chain uses TRBV5-1 with TRBJ2-7; 9 bases are a match to TRBD2. CDR1 SGHRS and CDR2 YFSETQ come from the germline V gene. The CDR3 runs to 14 residues. CDR3 region: CAGSLEREVSEQYF. CDR3 nucleotide sequence: TGCGCCGGCAGCTTGGAGCGGGAGGTTAGCGAGCAGTACTTC.

The J gene is TRBJ2-7, the V gene TRBV5-1; possibly TRBD2 for D (5 bases). This CDR3 spans 16 amino acids. Trimming cost V 0 bases and J 7 bases, with 20 bases left between them. The germline V gene encodes CDR1 SGHRS and CDR2 YFSETQ. The CDR3 nucleotides read TGCGCCAGCAGCTTGGAGTTGAACAGCGGACTCAGGGAGCAGTACTTC. Translating gives CASSLELNSGLREQYF.

This clonotype has a count of ten or more. The chain joins TRBV4-1 to TRBJ2-3; D not certain. Trimming removed 0 bases at V and 8 bases at J, with 9 bases between. The CDR3 totals 13 residues. Per germline, CDR1 MGHRA and CDR2 YSYEKL. The CDR3 bases are TGCGCCAGCAGCCAAGACGTGGAGCTTACGCAGTATTTT. It encodes CASSQDVELTQYF.

The chain links TRBV7-6 to TRBJ2-7; 11 bases agree with TRBD2. Germline loops: CDR1 SGHVS, CDR2 FNYEAQ. J was trimmed by 7 bases and V by 4 bases; bases with no gene match: 6. CDR3 length: 14 amino acids. The CDR3 DNA sequence: TGTGCCAGCAGCTATAGCGGGAGGGCCCAAGAGCAGTACTTC. Amino acid sequence: CASSYSGRAQEQYF.

This clonotype was observed a few times. J is TRBJ1-6 and V is TRBV7-9; D may be TRBD1 (5 bases). Germline V CDR1 and CDR2: SEHNR, FQNEAQ (reference sequence). V was shortened by 5 bases and J by 11 bases, with 16 bases between the two germline ends. The CDR3 extends over 14 amino acids. CDR3 coding DNA: TGTGCCAGCAGCCCGACAGCCCCCGGGACACCCCTCCACTTT. Protein: CASSPTAPGTPLHF. Together with reference TRBV7-9 and TRBJ1-6, the CDR3 gives the full variable domain: DTGVSQNPRHKITKRGQNVTFRCDPISEHNRLYWYRQTLGQGPEFLTYFQNEAQLEKSRLLSDRFSAERPKGSFSTLEIQRTEQGDSAMYLCASSPTAPGTPLHFGNGTRLTVT.

This clonotype was counted a few times. This chain links TRBV27 with TRBJ2-1, with 9 bases identical to TRBD2. With V trimmed by 5 bases and J by 1 base, 3 bases remained unmatched. The length of the CDR3 is 15 residues. Per the germline V gene, CDR1 is MNHEY and CDR2 is SMNVEV (reference sequence). The CDR3 protein is CASSHSGRSYNEQFF. CDR3 nucleotides: TGTGCCAGCAGTCATAGCGGGAGATCCTACAATGAGCAGTTCTTC.

This chain links TRBV5-4 with TRBJ1-3, with 8 positions matching TRBD1. The CDR3 is 16 residues long. Per germline, CDR1 SGHNT and CDR2 YYREEE (reference sequence). Trimming took 4 bases from V and 4 from J; bases not matched to a gene: 10. In DNA, the CDR3 is TGTGCCAGCAGCCCGGGCGGCAGGGGGCCAGGAAACACCATATATTTT. The encoded protein is CASSPGGRGPGNTIYF. The variable domain in full, with the rest retrieved from reference TRBV5-4 and TRBJ1-3, is ETGVTQSPTHLIKTRGQQVTLRCSSQSGHNTVSWYQQALGQGPQFIFQYYREEENGRGNFPPRFSGLQFPNYSSELNVNALELDDSALYLCASSPGGRGPGNTIYFGEGSWLTVV.

This clonotype has ten or more counts. The V and J genes are TRBV18 and TRBJ1-2; 8 positions agree with TRBD1. CDR1 is KGHSH, CDR2 LQKENI, per germline. The ends lost 0 bases at V and 2 bases at J; junction bases unmatched: 5. The CDR3 has 16 amino acids. As DNA, the CDR3 is TGTGCCAGCTCACCACCGGCCAGGGGGCAAAACTATGGCTACACCTTC. Translation: CASSPPARGQNYGYTF.

This clonotype has at least ten counts. V usage is TRBV5-6 and J usage is TRBJ2-1; the match to TRBD2 covers 8 bases. CDR3 size: 16 residues. Germline V CDR1 and CDR2: SGHDT, YYEEEE. Trimming cost V 0 bases and J 4 bases; bases outside gene matches: 6. Here the CDR3 reads CASSLAAGGMYNEQFF. DNA of the CDR3: TGTGCCAGCAGCTTGGCGGCGGGGGGAATGTACAATGAGCAGTTCTTC.

This chain connects TRBV7-9 to TRBJ2-1; 10 bases match TRBD2. CDR1 and CDR2 (germline): SEHNR, FQNEAQ (reference sequence). Unmatched junction bases numbered 5, after V lost 5 bases and J lost 13 bases. The CDR3 is made up of 12 amino acids. CDR3 nucleotide sequence: TGTGCCAGCAGCCCTACTAGCGGGATTCAGTTCTTC. Amino acids: CASSPTSGIQFF.

This clonotype was counted ten times or more. The rearrangement joins TRBV12-3 or TRBV12-4 to TRBJ2-7, with TRBD1 matching 11 bases. The CDR3 sequence is 12 residues long. After removal of 7 bases from V and 8 bases from J, the junction contained 4 bases not matched to a gene. CDR3 DNA sequence: TGTGCCAGCACACGGACAGGGGGCAAGCAGTACTTC. Translated: CASTRTGGKQYF.